Detailed here is one T cell receptor beta chain. Its binding antigen is unknown. It has no much larger one-base neighbor in the sample; base qualities were not kept. The source of the sample is a study of technical replicates of blood from a handful of donors (dated by TCRdb to about 2017). V loses 0 bases, J loses 5 bases, and the germline ends lie 14 bases apart. From a lookup of the germline V gene, CDR1 and CDR2 are LGHNA and YSLEER. The CDR3 covers 16 residues, taking in both the cysteine and the phenylalanine. Only CDR3 DNA remains: 48 bases, in frame from the first base. Receptor amplification or capture employed the immunoSEQ multiplex PCR assay. TCRdb retrieved this table from immuneACCESS and kept in-frame rearrangements only. Not all clones are present; in checked studies, unresolved V genes account for under half, and no reason is known for the remainder. The sample yields 75,000 to 100,000 clones; about 95% were counted once. The top ten hold around 0.33% of the sample.

The sample consisted of T cells isolated from PBMCs. The clonotype comes from a human donor in good health. Recombination linked TRBV4-3 to TRBJ1-5; a tentative D match to TRBD1 spans 5 bases. The DNA reads as follows: TGCGCCAGCAGCCAAGATCGGGTACAGGAGCATCAGCCCCAGCATTTT. It translates as CASSQDRVQEHQPQHF.